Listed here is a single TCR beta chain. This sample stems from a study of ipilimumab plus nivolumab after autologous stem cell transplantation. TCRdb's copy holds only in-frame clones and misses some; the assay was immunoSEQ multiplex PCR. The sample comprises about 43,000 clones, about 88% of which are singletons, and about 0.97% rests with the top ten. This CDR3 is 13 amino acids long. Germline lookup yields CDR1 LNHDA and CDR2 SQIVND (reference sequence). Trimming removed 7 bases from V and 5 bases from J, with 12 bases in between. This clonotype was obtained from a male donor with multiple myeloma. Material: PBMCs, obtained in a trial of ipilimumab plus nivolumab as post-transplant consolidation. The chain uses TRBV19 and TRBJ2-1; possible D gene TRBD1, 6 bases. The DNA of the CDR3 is TGTGCCAGTAACATCGGACAGAACAATGAGCAGTTCTTC. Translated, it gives CASNIGQNNEQFF.